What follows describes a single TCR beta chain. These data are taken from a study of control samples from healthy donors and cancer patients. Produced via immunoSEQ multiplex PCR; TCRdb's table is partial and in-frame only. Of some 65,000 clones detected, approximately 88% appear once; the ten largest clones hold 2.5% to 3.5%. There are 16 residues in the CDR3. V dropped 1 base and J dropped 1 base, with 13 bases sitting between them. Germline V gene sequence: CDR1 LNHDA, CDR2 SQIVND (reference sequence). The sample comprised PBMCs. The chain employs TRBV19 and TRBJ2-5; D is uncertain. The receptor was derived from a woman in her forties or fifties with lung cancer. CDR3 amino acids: CASSIAPDWGQETQYF. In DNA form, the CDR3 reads TGTGCCAGTAGTATAGCCCCGGATTGGGGCCAAGAGACCCAGTACTTC.